This is a list of T cell receptor beta chains from one sample in a study of blood T cell repertoires in COVID-19. Using immunoSEQ multiplex PCR, the repertoire was profiled, and TCRdb retains in-frame clones only, with some absent. In the table there are roughly 250,000 clones, about 89% of which are singletons. Sequenced input: peripheral blood. The origin of the receptors is a man aged 30-40 years with acute or convalescent COVID-19. The CDR3 runs from the conserved cysteine through the conserved F or W. Each record gives: V gene, CDR3 length, J gene, CDR3 protein.

>TRBV5-5|14|TRBJ2-1
CASRSAQRVSEQFF
>TRBV19|18|TRBJ2-5
CASSSPRLAGGHQETQYF
>TRBV2|16|TRBJ2-5
CASSDGGRGLGETQYF
>TRBV10-1|14|TRBJ1-4
CASSDSGGSEKLFF
>TRBV7-8|15|TRBJ2-3
CASSYRWGVGDTQYF
>TRBV18|14|TRBJ1-5
CASSPPLGGRPQHF
>TRBV28|12|TRBJ1-2
CASTRANYGYTF
>TRBV28|15|TRBJ1-5
CASSFTDSSNQPQHF
>TRBV18|16|TRBJ2-7
CASSQGTSGSTYEQYF
>TRBV7-8|14|TRBJ1-6
CASSLVDRSSPLHF
>TRBV13|15|TRBJ1-1
CASSLGGAPYTEAFF
>TRBV30|14|TRBJ2-7
CAWSVGGHSYEQYF
>TRBV3-1/TRBV3-2|16|TRBJ2-7
CASRRTTSGVSDEQYF
>TRBV5-1|13|TRBJ2-2
CASMGGWTGELFF
>TRBV25-1|17|TRBJ2-5
CASSARGRTGLQETQYF
>TRBV5-1|17|TRBJ2-1
CASSFGLAGGSYNEQFF
>TRBV24-1|16|TRBJ2-1
CATSPLGGTPNNEQFF
>TRBV18|14|TRBJ1-4
CASSRGQVNEKLFF
>TRBV28|14|TRBJ1-3
CASISGYGRNTIYF
>TRBV3-1/TRBV3-2|17|TRBJ2-7
CASSQDARQGRTYEQYF
>TRBV9|14|TRBJ1-1
CASSVDTGRGGAFF
>TRBV4-1|16|TRBJ1-2
CASSLTPGQGIYGYTF
>TRBV10-1|13|TRBJ2-7
CASSEKATGEQYF
>TRBV29-1|14|TRBJ1-1
CSVPQQGGRTEAFF
>TRBV29-1|15|TRBJ2-1
CSVDRASGVGNEQFF
>TRBV18|16|TRBJ2-3
CASSPSSGALTDTQYF
>TRBV28|12|TRBJ1-1
CASSLAAREAFF
>TRBV7-6|14|TRBJ2-1
CASSSTSGYNEQFF
>TRBV7-6|14|TRBJ1-1
CASSLAPQNTEAFF
>TRBV10-2|16|TRBJ2-1
CASNPFPGEIYNEQFF
>TRBV7-2|15|TRBJ2-3
CASSLGPGGTDTQYF
>TRBV6-5|13|TRBJ1-2
CASTPSGDYGYTF
>TRBV3-1/TRBV3-2|15|TRBJ1-5
CASSQGNSGNQPQHF
>TRBV2|13|TRBJ1-6
CASSGLINSPLHF
>TRBV27|13|TRBJ1-3
CASSQGDGNTIYF
>TRBV6-5|15|TRBJ1-4
CASRDRGSFSEKLFF
>TRBV19|17|TRBJ1-5
CASTVTGGPMSNQPQHF
>TRBV28|16|TRBJ1-1
CASSEGQGTLNTEAFF
>TRBV10-1|17|TRBJ2-2
CASSETRLAGGPGELFF
>TRBV28|15|TRBJ2-2
CASSSLGENTGELFF
>TRBV4-2|14|TRBJ1-1
CASSQVGGWAEAFF
>TRBV28|12|TRBJ1-1
CASRRDRGAAFF
>TRBV19|16|TRBJ2-3
CASSRPGQGDFNTQYF
>TRBV30|14|TRBJ1-5
CAWCGTGGNQPQHF
>TRBV28|13|TRBJ1-1
CAGSEGRNTEAFF
>TRBV6-2/TRBV6-3|15|TRBJ2-2
CASSYSGTGTGELFF
>TRBV5-1|14|TRBJ1-5
CASSTGPGHQPQHF
>TRBV9|13|TRBJ2-5
CASSVGPGETQYF
>TRBV2|15|TRBJ1-2
CASSEETGGWYGYTF
>TRBV2|16|TRBJ2-5
CASTQTRQGYLETQYF
>TRBV7-3|17|TRBJ2-6
CASSFTGQVSGANVLTF
>TRBV5-1|14|TRBJ1-1
CASSIPQGGTEAFF
>TRBV3-1/TRBV3-2|13|TRBJ2-3
CASRSESTDTQYF
>TRBV5-1|15|TRBJ1-6
CASSLAGGQSSPLHF
>TRBV5-1|16|TRBJ1-1
CASSFGDTTANTEAFF
>TRBV5-1|18|TRBJ2-1
CASSFTPLAGGPHNEQFF
>TRBV11-3|13|TRBJ2-1
CASSKAGYNEQFF